Below are 27 T cell receptor beta chains sequenced from a single sample in a study of blood T cell repertoires in COVID-19. Profiling relied on immunoSEQ multiplex PCR, and the TCRdb table lists in-frame clones only, not all of them. Seen here are tens of thousands of clones, 86% observed once, and the top ten hold approximately 1.2%. The sample comprised peripheral blood. The origin of the receptors is a woman older than 75 with acute or convalescent COVID-19.

The CDR3 coding sequence is TGTGCCTGGAGTGTATATCCGCGGGGCTACACCTTC. It yields the protein CAWSVYPRGYTF. This chain connects TRBV30 to TRBJ1-2; no reliable D call. The germline V gene encodes CDR1 GTSNPN and CDR2 SVGIG (reference sequence). The length of the CDR3 is 12 residues. V was pared by 0 bases and J by 8 bases, with 10 bases between. The complete variable domain, with remaining parts taken from reference TRBV30 and TRBJ1-2, reads SQTIHQWPATLVQPVGSPLSLECTVEGTSNPNLYWYRQAAGRGLQLLFYSVGIGQISSEVPQNLSASRPQDRQFILSSKKLLLSDSGFYLCAWSVYPRGYTFGSGTRLTVV.

V gene TRBV24-1 combines with J gene TRBJ2-1, with a tentative D call TRBD1 (6 bases). The CDR3 is made up of 14 amino acids. Deletions cut 4 bases from V and 7 bases from J, with 13 bases between. Germline assignment: CDR1 KGHDR and CDR2 SFDVKD. CDR3 bases: TGTGCCACCAGTGACCCCCGACAGGTTAATGAGCAGTTCTTC. This translates into CATSDPRQVNEQFF.

V and J are TRBV2 and TRBJ1-5; D possibly corresponds to TRBD1 (5 bases). The CDR3 runs 17 residues. CDR1 is SNHLY, CDR2 FYNNEI, per germline. V gave up 3 bases and J gave up 1 base, with 16 bases separating them. CDR3 DNA: TGTGCCAGCAGTGATGGTCAGGGCTATCGGAGCAATCAGCCCCAGCATTTT. Amino acid sequence: CASSDGQGYRSNQPQHF.

This clone was observed a single time. The chain employs TRBV12-3 or TRBV12-4 and TRBJ2-7, with 8 bases identical to TRBD1. With V trimmed by 5 bases and J by 5 bases, 2 bases remained unmatched. The CDR3 covers 12 residues. CDR3 amino acids: CASSRQGNEQYF. Here the CDR3 DNA reads TGTGCCAGCAGTCGACAGGGGAACGAGCAGTACTTC.

The chain links TRBV5-1 to TRBJ2-3, with 14 bases fitting TRBD2. CDR3 length: 16 residues. The V gene end was trimmed by 3 bases and the J gene end by 5 bases; junction bases not matched to a gene: 5. The V gene's germline CDR1 is SGHRS and CDR2 YFSETQ. The CDR3 loop is CASSSTSGGEKDTQYF. Here the CDR3 DNA reads TGCGCCAGCAGCTCGACTAGCGGGGGGGAAAAAGATACGCAGTATTTT. Complete variable domain (other parts from reference TRBV5-1 and TRBJ2-3): KAGVTQTPRYLIKTRGQQVTLSCSPISGHRSVSWYQQTPGQGLQFLFEYFSETQRNKGNFPGRFSGRQFSNSRSEMNVSTLELGDSALYLCASSSTSGGEKDTQYFGPGTRLTVL.

V gene TRBV5-1 combines with J gene TRBJ1-2; 8 nucleotides agree with TRBD1. Losses at the gene ends were 0 bases for V and 1 base for J; bases not matched to a gene: 8. CDR1 is SGHRS, CDR2 YFSETQ, per germline. The CDR3 runs to 17 residues. CDR3 in DNA: TGCGCCAGCAGCTTGGCTCGACAGGGGCCTAATAACTATGGCTACACCTTC. Amino acids: CASSLARQGPNNYGYTF.

The genes are TRBV5-8 and TRBJ2-5; TRBD2 matches at 14 bases. Unmatched junction bases numbered 9, after V lost 4 bases and J lost 4 bases. CDR1 SGHTS and CDR2 YDEGEE come from the germline V gene. The CDR3 runs to 17 residues. CDR3 sequence reads: CASSLGTSGSYGETQYF. Written as DNA, the CDR3 is TGTGCCAGCAGCCTAGGGACTAGCGGGAGCTATGGAGAGACCCAGTACTTC.

This rearrangement joins TRBV15 to TRBJ1-3; D gene uncertain. V lost 1 base and J lost 0, with 4 bases in between. Germline CDR1 and CDR2: LNHNV and YYDKDF (reference sequence). The CDR3 covers 14 residues. In nucleotides, the CDR3 is TGTGCCACCAGCAGAGTCCACTCTGGAAACACCATATATTTT. Amino acids: CATSRVHSGNTIYF. Supplemented by reference TRBV15 and TRBJ1-3, the full variable domain reads DAMVIQNPRYQVTQFGKPVTLSCSQTLNHNVMYWYQQKSSQAPKLLFHYYDKDFNNEADTPDNFQSRRPNTSFCFLDIRSPGLGDTAMYLCATSRVHSGNTIYFGEGSWLTVV.

The chain uses TRBV10-2 and TRBJ2-7; 7 nucleotides line up with TRBD1. Germline lookup yields CDR1 WSHSY and CDR2 SAAADI. Trimming took 3 bases from V and 2 from J; bases not matched to a gene: 10. The CDR3 runs 16 residues. The CDR3 sequence: CASSDPYRGNAYEQYF. Written as DNA, the CDR3 is TGCGCCAGCAGTGACCCTTACAGGGGTAACGCCTACGAGCAGTACTTC.

The chain joins TRBV6-5 to TRBJ1-6; no clear D. Germline assignment: CDR1 MNHEY and CDR2 SVGAGI. V lost 5 bases to trimming and J lost 0 bases, with 8 bases between them. The CDR3 extends over 15 amino acids. The DNA for the CDR3 is TGTGCCAGCAGTAAGGAGAGCTCCTATAATTCACCCCTCCACTTT. It codes for CASSKESSYNSPLHF.

This clone was counted only a few times. This rearrangement joins TRBV5-1 to TRBJ1-3; D perhaps matches TRBD1 (5 bases). This CDR3 is built from 12 residues. The germline gives CDR1 SGHRS, CDR2 YFSETQ. V was cut by 5 bases and J by 8 bases, with 11 bases left in between. The CDR3 sequence: CASRQDLDTIYF. CDR3 coding DNA: TGCGCCAGCAGACAGGACCTTGACACCATATATTTT.

V and J are TRBV4-1 and TRBJ1-5, with D unresolved. In germline, CDR1 is MGHRA, CDR2 YSYEKL. With 3 bases removed from V and 2 bases from J, the gap between germline ends came to 11 bases. The CDR3 runs 15 residues. This chain's CDR3 is CASSHIRGGNQPQHF. CDR3 sequence (DNA): TGCGCCAGCAGCCATATCCGCGGCGGCAATCAGCCCCAGCATTTT.

The CDR3 loop reads CASSQRRTGGGLLAGLTYEQYF. Here the CDR3 DNA reads TGCGCCAGCAGTCAACGGCGCACAGGGGGCGGCCTGCTAGCGGGTTTAACCTACGAGCAGTACTTC. V and J are TRBV23-1 and TRBJ2-7; possibly TRBD1 for D (9 bases). TRBV23-1 is marked as an open reading frame, function uncertain. Between the trimmed V and J ends, which lost 2 bases and 2 bases, there was a span of 34 bases. This CDR3 spans 22 amino acids.

This chain connects TRBV7-9 to TRBJ1-2, with a possible D match to TRBD1 (5 bases). V was pared by 3 bases and J by 10 bases, with 9 bases between. The CDR3 is 11 amino acids. Looked up from germline, CDR1 is SEHNR and CDR2 is FQNEAQ (reference sequence). The CDR3 sequence is CASSFGHFYTF. The CDR3 DNA reads as TGTGCCAGCAGCTTTGGACACTTCTACACCTTC.

This chain joins TRBV29-1 and TRBJ1-2, with no clear D. CDR3 length equals 16 residues. Deletions cut 5 bases from V and 4 bases from J, with 23 bases between. Looked up from germline, CDR1 is SQVTM and CDR2 is ANQGSEA. In nucleotides, the CDR3 is TGCAGCGTTCTTATCACTCATACTGCTCGAGGCTATGGCTACACCTTC. Translation: CSVLITHTARGYGYTF.

This sequence joins TRBV7-2 and TRBJ2-1; D perhaps matches TRBD2 (6 bases). The CDR3 totals 14 residues. The V and J ends lost 3 bases and 0 bases respectively, with 6 bases between them. Germline assignment: CDR1 SGHTA and CDR2 FQGNSA. CDR3 region: CASSFGSSYNEQFF. CDR3 in DNA: TGTGCCAGCAGCTTCGGGAGCTCCTACAATGAGCAGTTCTTC.

The chain carries TRBV10-3 and TRBJ2-5; 9 bases map to TRBD1. The ends lost 3 bases at V and 5 bases at J; junction bases unmatched: 7. Germline CDR1 ENHRY, CDR2 SYGVKD. This CDR3 region has 15 residues. Here the CDR3 reads CAISDRTGEGETQYF. The CDR3 nucleotides are TGTGCCATCAGTGATAGGACAGGGGAAGGGGAGACCCAGTACTTC.

The V call is TRBV5-8, the J call TRBJ2-7; 8 nucleotides match TRBD1. The V and J ends lost 0 bases and 1 base, in that order; junction bases with no gene match: 9. CDR1 and CDR2 (germline): SGHTS, YDEGEE. The CDR3 covers 17 residues. Here the CDR3 reads CASSLDLGRGRSYEQYF. The CDR3 DNA follows: TGTGCCAGCAGCTTGGATCTGGGCAGGGGGCGATCCTACGAGCAGTACTTC. Full variable domain (outside the CDR3, taken from reference TRBV5-8 and TRBJ2-7): EAGVTQSPTHLIKTRGQQATLRCSPISGHTSVYWYQQALGLGLQFLLWYDEGEERNRGNFPPRFSGRQFPNYSSELNVNALELEDSALYLCASSLDLGRGRSYEQYFGPGTRLTVT.

J is TRBJ2-1 and V is TRBV7-2; 8 positions agree with TRBD2. This CDR3 comprises 14 residues. In germline, CDR1 is SGHTA, CDR2 FQGNSA. With V trimmed by 3 bases and J by 5 bases, 3 bases remained unmatched. The CDR3 DNA reads as TGTGCCAGCAGCTTGACGGGGGGGCACAATGAGCAGTTCTTC. Translated: CASSLTGGHNEQFF.

The V call is TRBV2, the J call TRBJ2-7; 7 positions agree with TRBD2. This CDR3 spans 13 amino acids. Unmatched junction bases numbered 10, after V lost 7 bases and J lost 7 bases. Germline lookup yields CDR1 SNHLY and CDR2 FYNNEI. Here the CDR3 reads CASILEGGEEQYF. The DNA of the CDR3 is TGTGCCAGCATCCTGGAGGGAGGGGAAGAGCAGTACTTC.

V usage is TRBV6-2 or TRBV6-3 and J usage is TRBJ2-3; a possible D gene is TRBD2 (5 bases). This CDR3 is built from 14 residues. V gave up 2 bases and J gave up 3 bases, with 9 bases separating them. CDR1 and CDR2 from the germline V gene are MNHEY and SVGEGT. In DNA form, the CDR3 reads TGTGCCAGCAGTTACCGCGGGTCAACAGATACGCAGTATTTT. This translates into CASSYRGSTDTQYF.

The gene calls are TRBV2 and TRBJ2-1; 12 bases map to TRBD2. Per the germline V gene, CDR1 is SNHLY and CDR2 is FYNNEI. The junction had 7 bases not matched to a gene; V was cut back by 0 bases and J by 13 bases. The CDR3 covers 15 residues. CDR3 in DNA: TGTGCCAGCAGTGAAGCGAGCCTAGCGGGGGGGGATCAGTTCTTC. The encoded protein is CASSEASLAGGDQFF.

V gene TRBV18 combines with J gene TRBJ1-1, with 9 bases fitting TRBD1. The germline gives CDR1 KGHSH, CDR2 LQKENI. V trimming: 6 bases; J trimming: 2 bases; junction bases outside the gene matches: 7. There are 15 residues in the CDR3. Here the CDR3 reads CASSRDRDYNTEAFF. As DNA, the CDR3 is TGTGCCAGCTCCCGGGACAGGGATTATAACACTGAAGCTTTCTTT.

This chain connects TRBV30 to TRBJ2-7; D unclear. V lost 2 bases to trimming and J lost 3 bases, with 5 bases between them. Germline CDR1 and CDR2: GTSNPN and SVGIG (reference sequence). The length of the CDR3 is 11 residues. The CDR3 DNA is TGTGCCTGGAGTAACAGCTACGAGCAGTACTTC. Translation gives CAWSNSYEQYF. The complete variable domain, with remaining parts taken from reference TRBV30 and TRBJ2-7, reads SQTIHQWPATLVQPVGSPLSLECTVEGTSNPNLYWYRQAAGRGLQLLFYSVGIGQISSEVPQNLSASRPQDRQFILSSKKLLLSDSGFYLCAWSNSYEQYFGPGTRLTVT.

Judged by abundance, this clone is medium-sized. This rearrangement joins TRBV2 to TRBJ1-2; the match to TRBD1 covers 7 bases. CDR1 SNHLY and CDR2 FYNNEI come from the germline V gene. The CDR3 totals 16 residues. J was trimmed by 5 bases and V by 6 bases; bases with no gene match: 15. CDR3 in amino acids: CASRGDSYLSGYGYTF. CDR3 coding DNA: TGTGCCAGCAGGGGGGACAGTTACTTGAGTGGGTATGGCTACACCTTC.

This clone occurred once. V is TRBV3-1 (or the pseudogene TRBV3-2) and J is TRBJ1-1; no reliable D call. The germline V gene encodes CDR1 LGHDT and CDR2 YNNKEL (reference sequence). The CDR3 spans 12 residues. Trimming pared 0 bases from V and 9 bases from J, leaving 8 bases between. The CDR3 is CASSQDIDKAFF. CDR3 nucleotides: TGTGCCAGCAGCCAAGATATAGATAAAGCTTTCTTT.

The gene calls are TRBV6-6 and TRBJ2-2, with a weak D call TRBD1 (6 bases). The CDR3 extends over 16 amino acids. The ends were cut back, 6 bases at V and 4 bases at J, with 18 bases in the middle. Germline V gene lookup returns CDR1 MNHNY and CDR2 SVGAGI (reference sequence). The DNA of the CDR3 is TGTGCCAGCAGCACTCCGGACAGACTAAGCACCGGGGAGCTGTTTTTT. Translation: CASSTPDRLSTGELFF.